This T cell receptor (beta chain) was sequenced during a study of identical twins. A single record per CDR3 protein comes from TCRdb applying MiXCR to the 5' RACE reads. The sample lists fewer than 250,000 distinct CDR3 sequences, approximately 7.8% occurring once. Germline CDR1 SGHVS, CDR2 FNYEAQ. V lost 3 bases and J lost 8; bases outside the gene matches: 8. This CDR3 has 15 amino acids. General study points: These conclusions were based on statistical analysis (cross-sectional, not following the same donors). Memory repertoires showed no such pattern, whereas abundant cord blood beta clonotypes carried fewer insertions.

Details on this clonotype: Its antigen is undetermined.

The data were also submitted as part of a second study, on yellow fever vaccine responses in identical twins. That investigation notes: Twins' vaccine T cell response reportedly gave the appearance of partial convergence and partial personalization.

This chain uses TRBV7-6 with TRBJ2-1; 9 nucleotides match TRBD2. Sequencing was carried out using CD8+ T cells sorted from blood. This clonotype originated in a woman aged 18-30 years in good health. The chain's CDR3 is CASSLGLAGIDEQFF. The CDR3 DNA reads TGTGCCAGCAGCTTGGGGCTAGCGGGAATCGATGAGCAGTTCTTC.